This passage covers 15 T cell receptor beta chains from one sample sequenced in a study of T cells in Graves' hyperthyroidism and ophthalmopathy. What was amplified from RNA transcripts were TCR beta CDR3 regions. Carried out on the TCR CDR3, a first-round RT-PCR used the HTBI primer set. TCRdb ran MiXCR on the multiplex PCR reads and lists one entry per CDR3 protein. The repertoire holds 500,000 to 750,000 distinct CDR3 sequences, with around a sixth as singletons. Sequencing was performed on blood. The receptors were sampled from a woman in her 30s with Graves' hyperthyroidism.

In DNA form, the CDR3 reads TGCAGTGCTAGAGGGGACACGTGGGATCAGCCCCAGCATTTT. Its protein product is CSARGDTWDQPQHF. V is TRBV20-1 and J is TRBJ1-5, with D maybe TRBD1 (6 bases). CDR1 is DFQATT and CDR2 is SNEGSKA in the germline V gene (reference sequence). This CDR3 has 14 amino acids. V gave up 1 base and J gave up 5 bases, with 12 bases separating them.

This clonotype was detected ten times or more. The CDR3 coding sequence is TGTGCCAGCTCACCCCCAACTACGAACACTGAAGCTTTCTTT. Translating it yields CASSPPTTNTEAFF. V usage is TRBV18 and J usage is TRBJ1-1; no definite D call. This CDR3 has 14 amino acids. Germline loops: CDR1 KGHSH, CDR2 LQKENI. Deletions cut 3 bases from V and 1 base from J, with 9 bases between.

Only a few counts were recorded for this clonotype. The chain uses TRBV9 and TRBJ2-6; unclear D gene. The CDR3 is 16 residues long. Per germline, CDR1 SGDLS and CDR2 YYNGEE. V gave up 2 bases and J gave up 2 bases, with 11 bases separating them. The CDR3 loop is CASSVEARPGANVLTF. The CDR3 region has the DNA TGTGCCAGCAGCGTTGAGGCCCGACCTGGGGCCAACGTCCTGACTTTC.

The chain uses TRBV6-2 or TRBV6-3 and TRBJ2-7; 9 nucleotides align to TRBD1. Germline trimming cut 6 bases from V and 4 bases from J; bases unmatched to any gene: 4. The length of the CDR3 is 13 residues. The germline gives CDR1 MNHEY, CDR2 SVGEGT. CDR3 nucleotides: TGTGCCAGCAGACAGGGGGCGCTTTACGAGCAGTACTTC. Translated, it gives CASRQGALYEQYF.

At least ten counts were recorded for this clonotype. The rearrangement links TRBV20-1 to TRBJ2-1; 7 nucleotides agree with TRBD2. CDR3 length: 15 residues. V was clipped by 0 bases and J by 5 bases; unmatched bases: 7. Germline CDR1 is DFQATT and CDR2 is SNEGSKA (reference sequence). CDR3 residues: CSARDLAGADNEQFF. CDR3 coding DNA: TGCAGTGCTAGAGATTTGGCGGGAGCGGACAATGAGCAGTTCTTC.

This clonotype was detected ten times or more. The chain employs TRBV24-1 and TRBJ1-2; D ambiguous. Trimming left V 5 bases short and J 6 bases short, with 15 bases between. This CDR3 region has 14 residues. CDR1 KGHDR and CDR2 SFDVKD come from the germline V gene. In DNA, the CDR3 is TGTGCCACCAGTGGTGATTGGACCAACAATGGCTACACCTTC. Residues: CATSGDWTNNGYTF.

This clonotype was seen ten or more times. This chain connects TRBV3-1 to TRBJ1-2, with 9 bases matching TRBD1. Germline V gene sequence: CDR1 LGHDT, CDR2 YNNKEL (reference sequence). This CDR3 comprises 15 residues. The V and J ends lost 5 bases and 4 bases, in that order; junction bases with no gene match: 8. CDR3 bases: TGTGCCAGCAGCGACCGGGACAGGGTCCTCTATGGCTACACCTTC. As protein: CASSDRDRVLYGYTF.

The sample holds many counts of this clonotype. The chain recombines TRBV2 with TRBJ2-3, with D uncertain. Looked up from germline, CDR1 is SNHLY and CDR2 is FYNNEI. This CDR3 is built from 10 residues. The V gene lost 8 bases and the J gene lost 6 bases, with 6 bases spanning the gap. The chain's CDR3 is CASLLDTQYF. CDR3 coding DNA: TGTGCCAGCTTACTTGATACGCAGTATTTT.

There are many counts of this clonotype. The rearrangement links TRBV20-1 to TRBJ2-7, with 8 bases fitting TRBD1. The CDR3 runs to 15 residues. V trimming: 3 bases; J trimming: 0 bases; junction bases outside the gene matches: 7. In germline, CDR1 is DFQATT, CDR2 SNEGSKA (reference sequence). CDR3 nucleotides: TGCAGTGCTAGGGGGACAGGCGTCATCTCCTACGAGCAGTACTTC. It yields the protein CSARGTGVISYEQYF.

The chain employs TRBV19 and TRBJ1-3, with D uncertain. Germline V gives CDR1 LNHDA, CDR2 SQIVND (reference sequence). The CDR3 sequence is 17 residues long. V lost 7 bases, J lost 1 base, and 20 bases lay in between. CDR3 protein: CASIGSRSSSSGNTIYF. In DNA form, the CDR3 reads TGTGCCAGTATTGGCAGTCGCTCAAGCTCTTCTGGAAACACCATATATTTT.

This clonotype was detected ten times or more. The chain combines TRBV6-1 with TRBJ2-2, with 8 bases identical to TRBD1. Losses at the gene ends were 7 bases for V and 6 bases for J; bases not matched to a gene: 4. From germline, CDR1 is MNHNS and CDR2 SASEGT. The CDR3 totals 13 residues. As DNA, the CDR3 is TGTGCCAGCAACGACAGGGGAGCCGGGGAGCTGTTTTTT. Its translation is CASNDRGAGELFF.

This clonotype was found many times. The chain joins TRBV30 to TRBJ2-1, with 9 bases matching TRBD2. This CDR3 is 17 amino acids long. Trimming removed 2 bases from V and 1 base from J; junction bases left unmatched: 9. Germline assignment: CDR1 GTSNPN and CDR2 SVGIG (reference sequence). The CDR3 here is CAWSNDWAGGSYNEQFF. The CDR3 coding sequence is TGTGCCTGGAGTAATGACTGGGCGGGAGGGTCCTACAATGAGCAGTTCTTC.

Remarks on this clonotype: A read error may explain this, as a much larger clone is one base away. The chain uses TRBV30 and TRBJ1-4; D may be TRBD1 (5 bases). Germline V gene lookup returns CDR1 GTSNPN and CDR2 SVGIG (reference sequence). This CDR3 comprises 14 residues. Here the CDR3 reads CAWSPGDRYEKLVF. CDR3 nucleotides: TGTGCCTGGAGTCCGGGGGACCGGTATGAAAAACTGGTTTTT.

This clonotype showed up just a few times. V gene TRBV11-1 combines with J gene TRBJ1-1; D unresolved. Trimming left V 5 bases short and J 0 bases short, with 10 bases between. The CDR3 totals 14 residues. Germline V gene lookup returns CDR1 SGHAT and CDR2 FQDESV (reference sequence). The CDR3 region is CASSQRGVNTEAFF. The CDR3 DNA sequence: TGTGCCAGCAGCCAGAGAGGAGTGAACACTGAAGCTTTCTTT.

Only a few counts were recorded for this clonotype. The chain couples TRBV3-1 to TRBJ2-3; TRBD1 aligns across 9 bases. Germline loops: CDR1 LGHDT, CDR2 YNNKEL (reference sequence). The J segment lost 3 bases and the V segment lost 0 bases, leaving 4 bases of the junction unmatched. CDR3 length: 16 residues. The CDR3 is CASSQELTGGTDTQYF. The CDR3 nucleotides are TGTGCCAGCAGCCAAGAATTGACAGGGGGAACAGATACGCAGTATTTT.